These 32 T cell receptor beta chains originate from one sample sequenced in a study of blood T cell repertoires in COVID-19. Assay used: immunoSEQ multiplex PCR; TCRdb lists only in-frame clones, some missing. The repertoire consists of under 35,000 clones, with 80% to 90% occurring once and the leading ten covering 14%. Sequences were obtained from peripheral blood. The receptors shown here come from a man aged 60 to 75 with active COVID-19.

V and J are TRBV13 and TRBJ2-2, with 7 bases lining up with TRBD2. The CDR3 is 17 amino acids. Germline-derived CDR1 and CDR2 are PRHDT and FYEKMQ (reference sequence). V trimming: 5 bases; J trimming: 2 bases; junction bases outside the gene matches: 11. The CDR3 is CASSTRPAGSNTGELFF. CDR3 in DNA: TGTGCCAGCAGCACCCGCCCAGCGGGGAGCAACACCGGGGAGCTGTTTTTT.

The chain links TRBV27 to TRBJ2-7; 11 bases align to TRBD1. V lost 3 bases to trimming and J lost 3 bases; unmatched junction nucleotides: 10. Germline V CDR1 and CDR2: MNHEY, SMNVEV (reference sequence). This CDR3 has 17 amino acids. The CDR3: CASSFTWGDRGYYEQYF. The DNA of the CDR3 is TGTGCCAGCAGTTTTACTTGGGGGGACAGGGGGTACTACGAGCAGTACTTC.

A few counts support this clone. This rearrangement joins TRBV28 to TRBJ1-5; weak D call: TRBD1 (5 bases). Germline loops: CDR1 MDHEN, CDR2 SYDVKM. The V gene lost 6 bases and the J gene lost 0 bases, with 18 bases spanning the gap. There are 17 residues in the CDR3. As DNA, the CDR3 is TGTGCCAGCAGCTCATTCGGGGGGACCTATAGCAATCAGCCCCAGCATTTT. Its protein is CASSSFGGTYSNQPQHF.

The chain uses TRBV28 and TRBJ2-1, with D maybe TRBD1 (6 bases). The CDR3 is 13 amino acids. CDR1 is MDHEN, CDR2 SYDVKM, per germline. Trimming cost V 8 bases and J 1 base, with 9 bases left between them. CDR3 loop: CASGTQSYNEQFF. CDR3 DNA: TGTGCCAGCGGGACACAATCCTACAATGAGCAGTTCTTC.

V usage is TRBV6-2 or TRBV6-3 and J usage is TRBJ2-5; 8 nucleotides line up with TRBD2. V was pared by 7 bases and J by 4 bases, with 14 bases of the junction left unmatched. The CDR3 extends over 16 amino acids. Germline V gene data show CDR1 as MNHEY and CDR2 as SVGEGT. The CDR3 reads CASIPIAGRGGETQYF. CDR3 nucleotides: TGTGCCAGCATCCCCATAGCGGGAAGGGGCGGAGAGACCCAGTACTTC.

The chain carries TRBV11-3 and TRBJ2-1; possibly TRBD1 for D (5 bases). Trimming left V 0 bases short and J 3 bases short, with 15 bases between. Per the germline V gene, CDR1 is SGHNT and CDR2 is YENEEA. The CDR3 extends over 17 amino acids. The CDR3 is CASSLDGPGNGYNEQFF. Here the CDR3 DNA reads TGTGCCAGCAGCTTAGATGGTCCAGGGAACGGCTACAATGAGCAGTTCTTC.

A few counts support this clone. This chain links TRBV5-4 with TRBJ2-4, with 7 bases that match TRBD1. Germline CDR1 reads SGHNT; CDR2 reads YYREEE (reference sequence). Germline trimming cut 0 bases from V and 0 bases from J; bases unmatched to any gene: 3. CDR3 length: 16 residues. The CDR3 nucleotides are TGTGCCAGCAGCTTGGGGGACAGCTTAGCCAAAAACATTCAGTACTTC. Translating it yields CASSLGDSLAKNIQYF.

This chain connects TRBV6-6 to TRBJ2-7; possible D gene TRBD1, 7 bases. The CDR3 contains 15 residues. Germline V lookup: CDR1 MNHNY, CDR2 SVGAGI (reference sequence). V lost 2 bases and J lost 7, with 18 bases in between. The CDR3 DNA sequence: TGTGCCAGCAGTTACCCGAGGGGGCTGGGAGGAGAGCAGTACTTC. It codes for CASSYPRGLGGEQYF.

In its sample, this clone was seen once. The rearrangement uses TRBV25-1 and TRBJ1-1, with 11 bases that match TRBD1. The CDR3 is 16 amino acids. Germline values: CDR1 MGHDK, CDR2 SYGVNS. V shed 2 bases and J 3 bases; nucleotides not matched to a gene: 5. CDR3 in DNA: TGTGCCAGCAGTGAACCCCCGGGACAGGGGGACACTGAAGCTTTCTTT. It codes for CASSEPPGQGDTEAFF. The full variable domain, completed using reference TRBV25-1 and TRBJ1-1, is EADIYQTPRYLVIGTGKKITLECSQTMGHDKMYWYQQDPGMELHLIHYSYGVNSTEKGDLSSESTVSRIRTEHFPLTLESARPSHTSQYLCASSEPPGQGDTEAFFGQGTRLTVV.

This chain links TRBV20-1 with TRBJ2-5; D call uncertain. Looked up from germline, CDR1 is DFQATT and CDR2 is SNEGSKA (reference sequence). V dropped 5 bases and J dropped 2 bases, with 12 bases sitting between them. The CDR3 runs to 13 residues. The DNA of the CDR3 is TGCAGTGCTCGTGAATACACGCAAGAGACCCAGTACTTC. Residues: CSAREYTQETQYF.

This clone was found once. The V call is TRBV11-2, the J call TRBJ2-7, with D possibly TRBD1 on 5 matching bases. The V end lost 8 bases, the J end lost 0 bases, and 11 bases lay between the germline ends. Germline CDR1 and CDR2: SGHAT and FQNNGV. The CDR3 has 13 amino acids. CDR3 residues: CASATGNSYEQYF. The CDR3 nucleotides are TGTGCCAGCGCTACAGGAAACTCCTACGAGCAGTACTTC.

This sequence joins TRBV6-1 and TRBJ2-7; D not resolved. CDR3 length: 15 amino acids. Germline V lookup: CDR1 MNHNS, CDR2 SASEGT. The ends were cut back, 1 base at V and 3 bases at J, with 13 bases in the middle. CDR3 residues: CASSEVAGNSYEQYF. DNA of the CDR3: TGTGCCAGCAGTGAAGTGGCAGGTAACAGCTACGAGCAGTACTTC.

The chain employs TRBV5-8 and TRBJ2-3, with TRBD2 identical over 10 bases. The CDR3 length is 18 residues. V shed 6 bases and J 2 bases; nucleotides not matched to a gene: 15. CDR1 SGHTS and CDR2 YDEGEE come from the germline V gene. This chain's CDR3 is CASTRNGASGRPTDTQYF. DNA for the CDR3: TGTGCCAGCACCCGAAACGGGGCTAGCGGGAGACCCACAGATACGCAGTATTTT. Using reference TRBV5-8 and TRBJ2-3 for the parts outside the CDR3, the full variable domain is EAGVTQSPTHLIKTRGQQATLRCSPISGHTSVYWYQQALGLGLQFLLWYDEGEERNRGNFPPRFSGRQFPNYSSELNVNALELEDSALYLCASTRNGASGRPTDTQYFGPGTRLTVL.

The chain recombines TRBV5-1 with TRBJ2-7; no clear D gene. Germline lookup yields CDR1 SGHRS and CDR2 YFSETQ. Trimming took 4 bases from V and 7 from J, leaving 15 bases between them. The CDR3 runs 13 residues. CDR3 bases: TGCGCCAGCAGCCGTGCGGCAACGAGGGAGCAGTACTTC. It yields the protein CASSRAATREQYF.

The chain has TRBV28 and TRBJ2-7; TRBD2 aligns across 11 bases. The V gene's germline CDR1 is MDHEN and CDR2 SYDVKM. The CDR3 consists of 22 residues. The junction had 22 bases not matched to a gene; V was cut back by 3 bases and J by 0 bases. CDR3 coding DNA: TGTGCCAGCAGTTTGTACACCCCTACCGGGACTAGCGGAGACGCCCCCTCCTACGAGCAGTACTTC. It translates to CASSLYTPTGTSGDAPSYEQYF.

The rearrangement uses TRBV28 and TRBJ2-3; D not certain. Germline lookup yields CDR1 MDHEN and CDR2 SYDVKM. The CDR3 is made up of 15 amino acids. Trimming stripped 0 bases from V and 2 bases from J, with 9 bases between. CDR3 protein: CASSLWRSDTDTQYF. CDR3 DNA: TGTGCCAGCAGTTTATGGCGGAGTGACACAGATACGCAGTATTTT.

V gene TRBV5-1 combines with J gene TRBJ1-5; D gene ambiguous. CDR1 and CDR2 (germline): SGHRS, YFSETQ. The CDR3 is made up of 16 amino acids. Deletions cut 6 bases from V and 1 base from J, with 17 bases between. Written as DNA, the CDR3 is TGCGCCAGCAACCAGCATGAGGGCTCGAGCAATCAGCCCCAGCATTTT. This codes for CASNQHEGSSNQPQHF.

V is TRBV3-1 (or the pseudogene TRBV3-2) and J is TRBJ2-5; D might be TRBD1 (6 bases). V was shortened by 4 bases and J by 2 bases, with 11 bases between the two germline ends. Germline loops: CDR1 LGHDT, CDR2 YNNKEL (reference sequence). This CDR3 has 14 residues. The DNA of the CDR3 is TGTGCCAGCAGCCCCTGGACAGCGCAAGAGACCCAGTACTTC. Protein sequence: CASSPWTAQETQYF.

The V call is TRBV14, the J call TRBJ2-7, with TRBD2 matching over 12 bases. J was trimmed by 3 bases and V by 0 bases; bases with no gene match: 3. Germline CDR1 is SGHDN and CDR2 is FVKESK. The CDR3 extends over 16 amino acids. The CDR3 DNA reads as TGTGCCAGCAGCCAAGAGGGACTAGCGGGCCTCTACGAGCAGTACTTC. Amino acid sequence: CASSQEGLAGLYEQYF.

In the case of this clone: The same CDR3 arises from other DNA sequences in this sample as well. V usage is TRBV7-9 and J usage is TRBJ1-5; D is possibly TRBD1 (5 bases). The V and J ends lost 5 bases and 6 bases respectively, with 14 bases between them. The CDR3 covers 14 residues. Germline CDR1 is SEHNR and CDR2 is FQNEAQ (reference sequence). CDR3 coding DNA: TGTGCCAGCAGCACCGGATTTCAGGGTCAGCCCCAGCATTTT. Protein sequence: CASSTGFQGQPQHF.

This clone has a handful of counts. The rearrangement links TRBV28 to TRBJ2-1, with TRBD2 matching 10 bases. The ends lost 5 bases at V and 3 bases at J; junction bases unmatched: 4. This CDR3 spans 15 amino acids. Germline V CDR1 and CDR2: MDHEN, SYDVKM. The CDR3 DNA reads TGTGCCAGCAGTCGGACTAGCGGAGACTACAATGAGCAGTTCTTC. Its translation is CASSRTSGDYNEQFF.

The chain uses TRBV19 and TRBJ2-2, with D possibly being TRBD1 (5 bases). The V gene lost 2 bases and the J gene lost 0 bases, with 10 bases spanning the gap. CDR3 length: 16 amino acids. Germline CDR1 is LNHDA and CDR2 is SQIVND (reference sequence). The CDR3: CASSIQGTPNTGELFF. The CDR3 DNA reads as TGTGCCAGTAGTATACAGGGAACCCCGAACACCGGGGAGCTGTTTTTT.

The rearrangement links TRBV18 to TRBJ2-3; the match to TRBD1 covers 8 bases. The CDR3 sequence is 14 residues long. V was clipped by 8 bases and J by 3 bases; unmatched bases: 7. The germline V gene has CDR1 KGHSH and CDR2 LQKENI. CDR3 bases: TGTGCCAGCCAACCGACAGGGGTGACAGATACGCAGTATTTT. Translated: CASQPTGVTDTQYF. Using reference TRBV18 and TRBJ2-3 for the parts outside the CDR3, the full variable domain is NAGVMQNPRHLVRRRGQEARLRCSPMKGHSHVYWYRQLPEEGLKFMVYLQKENIIDESGMPKERFSAEFPKEGPSILRIQQVVRGDSAAYFCASQPTGVTDTQYFGPGTRLTVL.

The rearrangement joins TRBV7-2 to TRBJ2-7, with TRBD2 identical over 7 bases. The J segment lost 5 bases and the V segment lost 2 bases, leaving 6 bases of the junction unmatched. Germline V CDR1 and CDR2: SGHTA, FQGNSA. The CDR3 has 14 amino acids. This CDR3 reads CASSLKAGRDEQYF. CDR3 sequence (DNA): TGTGCCAGCAGCTTAAAAGCGGGGAGGGACGAGCAGTACTTC.

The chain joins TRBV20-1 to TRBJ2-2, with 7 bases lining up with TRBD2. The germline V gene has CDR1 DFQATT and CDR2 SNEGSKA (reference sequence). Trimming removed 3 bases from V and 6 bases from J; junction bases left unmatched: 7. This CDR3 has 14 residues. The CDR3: CSASWAAGAGELFF. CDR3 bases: TGCAGTGCTAGTTGGGCCGCGGGGGCCGGGGAGCTGTTTTTT.

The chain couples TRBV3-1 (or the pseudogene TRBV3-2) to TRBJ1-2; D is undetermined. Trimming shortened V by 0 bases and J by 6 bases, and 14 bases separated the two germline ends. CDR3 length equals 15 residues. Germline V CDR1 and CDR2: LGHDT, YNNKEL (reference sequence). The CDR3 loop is CASSQDVSGSNGYTF. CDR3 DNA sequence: TGTGCCAGCAGCCAAGATGTATCGGGGAGTAATGGCTACACCTTC.

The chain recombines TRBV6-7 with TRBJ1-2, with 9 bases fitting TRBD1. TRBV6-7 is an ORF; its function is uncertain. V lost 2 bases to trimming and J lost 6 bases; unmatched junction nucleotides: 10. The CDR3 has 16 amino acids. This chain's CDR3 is CASSYPRDRELNGYTF. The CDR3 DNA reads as TGTGCCAGCAGTTACCCCCGGGACAGGGAGTTGAATGGCTACACCTTC.

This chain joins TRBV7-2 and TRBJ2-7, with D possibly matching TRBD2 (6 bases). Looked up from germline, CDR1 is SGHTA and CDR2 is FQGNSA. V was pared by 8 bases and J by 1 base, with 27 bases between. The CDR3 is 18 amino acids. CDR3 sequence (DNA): TGTGCCAGCGCCGAATCGGAGTTAGGATGGCGGGATTCCTACGAGCAGTACTTC. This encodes CASAESELGWRDSYEQYF.

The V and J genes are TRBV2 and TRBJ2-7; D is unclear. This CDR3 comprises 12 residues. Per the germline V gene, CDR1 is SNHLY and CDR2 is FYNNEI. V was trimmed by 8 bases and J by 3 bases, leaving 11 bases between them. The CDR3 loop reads CASYSQLYEQYF. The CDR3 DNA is TGTGCCAGCTATAGCCAACTCTACGAGCAGTACTTC.

CDR3 nucleotides: TGCGCCAGCAGGGAGACTTCCTACGAGCAGTACTTC. This translates into CASRETSYEQYF. The chain uses TRBV10-2 and TRBJ2-7; D is unclear. The CDR3 has 12 residues. The germline V gene has CDR1 WSHSY and CDR2 SAAADI. The V and J ends lost 6 bases and 1 base respectively, with 7 bases between them.

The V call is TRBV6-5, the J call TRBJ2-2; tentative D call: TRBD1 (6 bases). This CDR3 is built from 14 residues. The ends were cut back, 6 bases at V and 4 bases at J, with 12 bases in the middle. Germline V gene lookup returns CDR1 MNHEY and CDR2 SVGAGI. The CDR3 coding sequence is TGTGCCAGCAGCCCCACAGGGTCCACCGGGGAGCTGTTTTTT. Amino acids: CASSPTGSTGELFF.

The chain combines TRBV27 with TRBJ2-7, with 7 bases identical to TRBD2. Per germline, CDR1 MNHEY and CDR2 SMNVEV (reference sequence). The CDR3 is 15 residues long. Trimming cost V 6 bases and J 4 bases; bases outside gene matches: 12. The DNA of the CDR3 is TGTGCCAGCAGGGGAGCGTGGGGGGAGGGGTACGAGCAGTACTTC. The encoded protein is CASRGAWGEGYEQYF.